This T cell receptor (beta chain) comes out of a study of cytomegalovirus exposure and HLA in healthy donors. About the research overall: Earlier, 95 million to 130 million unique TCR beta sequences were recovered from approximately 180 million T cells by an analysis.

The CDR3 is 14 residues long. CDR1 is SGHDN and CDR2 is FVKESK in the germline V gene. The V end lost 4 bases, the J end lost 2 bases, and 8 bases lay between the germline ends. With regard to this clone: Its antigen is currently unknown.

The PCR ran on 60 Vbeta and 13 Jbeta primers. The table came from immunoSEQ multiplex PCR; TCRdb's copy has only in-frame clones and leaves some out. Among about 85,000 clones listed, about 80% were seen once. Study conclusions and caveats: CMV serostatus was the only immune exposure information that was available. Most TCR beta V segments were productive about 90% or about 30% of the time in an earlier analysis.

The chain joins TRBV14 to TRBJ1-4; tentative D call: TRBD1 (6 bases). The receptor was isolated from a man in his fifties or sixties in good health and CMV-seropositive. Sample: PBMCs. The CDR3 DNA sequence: TGTGCCAGCAGCCGGGGGCTTACTAATGAAAAACTGTTTTTT. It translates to CASSRGLTNEKLFF.